This TCR beta chain originates from a study of spatial heterogeneity in lung cancer. Whole-study context: More than eight raw reads, on average, carried each unique TCR and UMI combination. Study results and caveats: Compared with follow-up, resection was when ubiquitous expanded tumor TCRs appeared in blood more.

The sample's time point: sample taken at primary tumor resection. The authors sequenced whole RNA from tumor, nontumor lung or frozen PBMC without sorting. In the library, each TCR cDNA molecule bore its own unique molecular identifier. TCRdb called the 5' RACE reads again in MiXCR, with one record for every CDR3 protein. The sample carries roughly 82,000 distinct CDR3 sequences, approximately 12% recorded once. This CDR3 has 18 residues. Germline V gene data show CDR1 as LNHDA and CDR2 as SQIVND (reference sequence). The V end lost 3 bases, the J end lost 3 bases, and 21 bases lay between the germline ends. A few counts support this clonotype. As yet, its antigen is unknown.

Material: PBMCs, obtained at surgery. The chain uses TRBV19 and TRBJ1-5; D might be TRBD1 (5 bases). The clonotype originates from a male donor with early-stage non-small cell lung cancer. CDR3 bases: TGTGCCAGTAGTATTCGGAGGGGCGGCATAGTGGACAATCAGCCCCAGCATTTT. This gives the protein CASSIRRGGIVDNQPQHF.